Below are 16 T cell receptor beta chains sequenced from a single sample in a study of T cell changes during pregnancy in multiple sclerosis (dated by TCRdb to between 2018 and 2020). Library creation used the immunoSEQ multiplex PCR assay. As stored in TCRdb, this immuneACCESS dataset retains in-frame rearrangements with V and J assigned. A fraction of the clones does not appear; measured against another copy, unresolved V genes explain less than half of the discrepancy, and the remainder lacks a known reason. This sample holds 90,000 to 120,000 clones; under 95% were observed only once. More than 0.65% of the sample is taken by the ten largest. Sequenced material: peripheral blood, taken in the third trimester of pregnancy. These receptors all come from a female donor in good health, enrolled as a control in a pregnancy study.

The table lists this clone with a count of one. J is TRBJ1-2 and V is TRBV19; D is unresolved. The V gene's germline CDR1 is LNHDA and CDR2 SQIVND (reference sequence). The CDR3 sequence is 18 residues long. Trimming removed 2 bases from V and 0 bases from J, with 19 bases in between. This CDR3 is CASSIRKTQPGANYGYTF. As DNA, the CDR3 is TGTGCCAGTAGTATACGAAAAACCCAACCCGGAGCTAACTATGGCTACACCTTC.

The rearrangement uses TRBV7-2 and TRBJ1-5; 10 bases fit TRBD1. Trimming took 6 bases from V and 4 from J; bases not matched to a gene: 3. There are 14 residues in the CDR3. Germline loops: CDR1 SGHTA, CDR2 FQGNSA. CDR3 nucleotides: TGTGCCAGCAGTTCGGGACAGGGGAATCAGCCCCAGCATTTT. Translating gives CASSSGQGNQPQHF.

In nucleotides, the CDR3 is TGTGCCAGCGCCGAGGGGGGGGATTCACCCCTCCACTTT. Translating it yields CASAEGGDSPLHF. V and J are TRBV7-9 and TRBJ1-6; weak D call: TRBD1 (6 bases). This CDR3 spans 13 amino acids. Trimming left V 8 bases short and J 8 bases short, with 13 bases between. CDR1 SEHNR and CDR2 FQNEAQ come from the germline V gene (reference sequence).

The rearrangement joins TRBV11-3 to TRBJ2-7; the match to TRBD2 covers 8 bases. Looked up from germline, CDR1 is SGHNT and CDR2 is YENEEA. The ends lost 5 bases at V and 7 bases at J; junction bases unmatched: 10. The CDR3 runs 14 residues. In DNA, the CDR3 is TGTGCCAGCAGCCCTCGGGGGGGTCCCCGGGAGCAGTACTTC. Amino acids: CASSPRGGPREQYF.

This clone was picked up a small number of times. J is TRBJ1-6 and V is TRBV19; 7 bases fit TRBD1. The CDR3 totals 15 residues. The germline CDR1 and CDR2 sequences are LNHDA and SQIVND (reference sequence). Trimming removed 5 bases from V and 10 bases from J; junction bases left unmatched: 11. CDR3 protein: CASSEGQGVLSPLHF. The CDR3 coding sequence is TGTGCCAGTAGTGAGGGTCAGGGGGTATTGTCACCCCTCCACTTT.

The CDR3 bases are TGTGCCAGCAGCCAGAACGTCAAAGAGCAGTACTTC. This translates into CASSQNVKEQYF. V is TRBV7-8 and J is TRBJ2-7; D uncertain. Germline CDR1 reads SGHVS; CDR2 reads FQNEAQ. V shed 5 bases and J shed 7 bases, with 12 bases lying between them. The CDR3 length is 12 residues.

The rearrangement links TRBV7-9 to TRBJ1-4; 9 bases agree with TRBD1. This CDR3 region has 16 residues. Germline V gene data show CDR1 as SEHNR and CDR2 as FQNEAQ (reference sequence). V trimming: 6 bases; J trimming: 7 bases; junction bases outside the gene matches: 12. The CDR3 region has the DNA TGTGCCAGCAGTTTTACAGGGGGCCAGGAGGCTGAAAAACTGTTTTTT. Translated, it gives CASSFTGGQEAEKLFF. Variable domain in full (rest from reference TRBV7-9 and TRBJ1-4): DTGVSQNPRHKITKRGQNVTFRCDPISEHNRLYWYRQTLGQGPEFLTYFQNEAQLEKSRLLSDRFSAERPKGSFSTLEIQRTEQGDSAMYLCASSFTGGQEAEKLFFGSGTQLSVL.

The rearrangement joins TRBV7-6 to TRBJ2-5; 11 nucleotides agree with TRBD2. Gene TRBJ2-7 matches the end of the DNA better, so the J call may be wrong. CDR3 size: 17 residues. Germline V CDR1 and CDR2: SGHVS, FNYEAQ. The CDR3 DNA sequence: TGTGCCAGCAGCCTGTCGCGGGGCGGACTAGCGGGCTACGAGCAGTACTTC. It is translated as CASSLSRGGLAGYEQYF.

The chain combines TRBV6-6 with TRBJ2-2, with 8 bases identical to TRBD1. Looked up from germline, CDR1 is MNHNY and CDR2 is SVGAGI (reference sequence). The ends lost 5 bases at V and 6 bases at J; junction bases unmatched: 5. The CDR3 runs 14 residues. For the CDR3, the DNA is TGTGCCAGCAGTGGCACCAGGGGGCCCGGGGAGCTGTTTTTT. It translates to CASSGTRGPGELFF.

J is TRBJ1-1 and V is TRBV4-3, with D perhaps TRBD1 (5 bases). The V end lost 0 bases, the J end lost 1 base, and 12 bases lay between the germline ends. Germline assignment: CDR1 LGHNA and CDR2 YSLEER. The CDR3 runs 16 residues. CDR3 DNA sequence: TGCGCCAGCAGCCAAGAATCGGGAGGACAGAACACTGAAGCTTTCTTT. Translation: CASSQESGGQNTEAFF.

The gene calls are TRBV19 and TRBJ1-1, with D possibly being TRBD1 (6 bases). This CDR3 has 15 amino acids. Trimming removed 9 bases at V and 0 bases at J, with 17 bases between. Germline assignment: CDR1 LNHDA and CDR2 SQIVND (reference sequence). The CDR3, as DNA: TGTGCCAGCCATTTCGAGGGACACATGAACACTGAAGCTTTCTTT. This codes for CASHFEGHMNTEAFF.

This chain joins TRBV25-1 and TRBJ2-3; D remains ambiguous. Trimming took 3 bases from V and 0 from J, leaving 7 bases between them. Germline V gene data show CDR1 as MGHDK and CDR2 as SYGVNS. CDR3 length equals 14 residues. CDR3 protein: CASSDSFSTDTQYF. As DNA, the CDR3 is TGTGCCAGCAGTGATTCATTTAGCACAGATACGCAGTATTTT.

The CDR3 is CASSQDNSGGAREQYF. CDR3 nucleotides: TGTGCCAGCAGCCAAGACAATAGCGGGGGGGCTAGGGAGCAGTACTTC. The chain is built from TRBV4-2 and TRBJ2-7; 11 nucleotides line up with TRBD2. V dropped 0 bases and J dropped 7; count of bases not matched to a gene: 8. CDR1 LGHNA and CDR2 YNFKEQ come from the germline V gene. The CDR3 is made up of 16 amino acids.

The rearrangement joins TRBV6-5 to TRBJ1-2; 8 nucleotides agree with TRBD1. The germline CDR1 and CDR2 sequences are MNHEY and SVGAGI. The CDR3 runs 15 residues. The V and J ends lost 5 bases and 0 bases, in that order; junction bases with no gene match: 5. This chain's CDR3 is CASSRQGLANYGYTF. CDR3 nucleotides: TGTGCCAGCAGTAGACAGGGGTTAGCTAACTATGGCTACACCTTC.

The rearrangement joins TRBV6-6 to TRBJ1-4, with TRBD1 identical over 8 bases. The V and J ends lost 8 bases and 4 bases, in that order; junction bases with no gene match: 6. CDR1 and CDR2 from the germline V gene are MNHNY and SVGAGI (reference sequence). CDR3 size: 14 residues. In DNA, the CDR3 is TGTGCCAGCGGGGACAGGAGTGTTAATGAAAAACTGTTTTTT. Translation gives CASGDRSVNEKLFF.

The chain uses TRBV6-1 and TRBJ1-5; no clear D gene. Trimming removed 8 bases at V and 1 base at J, with 12 bases between. From germline, CDR1 is MNHNS and CDR2 SASEGT. This CDR3 is built from 14 residues. This chain's CDR3 is CASGQGRSNQPQHF. For the CDR3, the DNA is TGTGCCAGCGGCCAAGGGAGGAGCAATCAGCCCCAGCATTTT.